The 26 T cell receptor beta chains below all came from one sample that was sequenced in a study of vaccination and CD4 T cells after COVID-19. Treatment of the sample: roughly ten-day PBMC culture with coronavirus spike peptide pools or control peptides (ViraFEST assay). Oncomine TCR Beta short-read sequencing was applied to DNA from cultured CD4+ T cells. Each CDR3 protein is one row after TCRdb ran MiXCR on the PCR reads. This repertoire shows about 4,500 distinct CDR3 sequences, approximately 48% found once; its top ten account for approximately 18%. These receptors' antigens are unknown. Sequenced: CD4+ T cells from blood, cultured in vitro. The receptors were sampled from a human donor who had recovered from COVID-19.

This clonotype was counted only a few times. The rearrangement joins TRBV2 to TRBJ2-5; TRBD2 aligns across 7 bases. CDR1 is SNHLY and CDR2 is FYNNEI in the germline V gene. There are 16 residues in the CDR3. With 0 bases clipped from V and 5 bases from J, the junction kept 9 bases outside the gene matches. The CDR3 sequence is CASSEAKRGLRETQYF. For the CDR3, the DNA is TGTGCCAGCAGTGAAGCAAAGCGGGGCCTTCGGGAGACCCAGTACTTC.

The chain combines TRBV4-1 with TRBJ2-2; 15 nucleotides align to TRBD2. J lost 5 bases, V lost 0 bases, and 7 bases had no gene match. This CDR3 has 19 amino acids. Germline loops: CDR1 MGHRA, CDR2 YSYEKL. DNA for the CDR3: TGCGCCAGCAGCCAAGATGGACTAGCGGGAGGGCCGCGGACCGGGGAGCTGTTTTTT. It translates to CASSQDGLAGGPRTGELFF.

This clonotype appeared a few times. The chain employs TRBV5-4 and TRBJ2-2; 12 positions match TRBD2. Germline values: CDR1 SGHNT, CDR2 YYREEE (reference sequence). The CDR3 totals 15 residues. J lost 2 bases, V lost 10 bases, and 6 bases had no gene match. CDR3: CAGASGGDNTGELFF. The CDR3 DNA sequence: TGTGCCGGCGCTAGCGGGGGGGATAACACCGGGGAGCTGTTTTTT.

This sequence joins TRBV3-1 and TRBJ2-3; a weak D match, TRBD2 (6 bases). CDR1 and CDR2 from the germline V gene are LGHDT and YNNKEL (reference sequence). V was shortened by 2 bases and J by 0 bases, with 9 bases between the two germline ends. There are 15 residues in the CDR3. The DNA for the CDR3 is TGTGCCAGCAGCCAACTAGCGACTAGCACAGATACGCAGTATTTT. As protein: CASSQLATSTDTQYF.

This clonotype is deemed medium-sized (0.01 to 0.1%). This sequence joins TRBV6-1 and TRBJ1-1; tentative D call: TRBD1 (5 bases). The CDR3 is 12 residues long. Trimming stripped 8 bases from V and 5 bases from J, with 12 bases between. Germline loops: CDR1 MNHNS, CDR2 SASEGT. The CDR3, as DNA: TGTGCCAGCGGTGGGGGGAGTACTGAAGCTTTCTTT. Its translation is CASGGGSTEAFF.

The table lists this clonotype with a count of one. This rearrangement joins TRBV29-1 to TRBJ1-1; no definite D call. Germline V gene lookup returns CDR1 SQVTM and CDR2 ANQGSEA. The CDR3 covers 11 residues. Trimming pared 4 bases from V and 1 base from J, leaving 4 bases between. The CDR3 sequence is CSVGRNTEAFF. The CDR3 nucleotides are TGCAGCGTTGGGAGGAACACTGAAGCTTTCTTT.

The genes are TRBV7-2 and TRBJ1-5; TRBD1 might be the D (5 bases). This CDR3 comprises 15 residues. CDR1 and CDR2 from the germline V gene are SGHTA and FQGNSA. The V end lost 5 bases, the J end lost 3 bases, and 14 bases lay between the germline ends. CDR3 sequence reads: CASSGDAGLNQPQHF. In DNA form, the CDR3 reads TGTGCCAGCAGCGGGGACGCAGGGCTCAATCAGCCCCAGCATTTT.

This sequence joins TRBV20-1 and TRBJ1-2; 7 nucleotides line up with TRBD1. After removal of 1 base from V and 4 bases from J, the junction contained 3 bases not matched to a gene. The CDR3 has 13 amino acids. Germline CDR1 is DFQATT and CDR2 is SNEGSKA (reference sequence). As DNA, the CDR3 is TGCAGTGCTAGAGCGGGACAGACCTATGGCTACACCTTC. Translation: CSARAGQTYGYTF.

The rearrangement uses TRBV20-1 and TRBJ1-4, with TRBD1 matching 8 bases. V shed 0 bases and J 6 bases; nucleotides not matched to a gene: 6. The CDR3 loop spans 15 amino acids. CDR1 is DFQATT and CDR2 is SNEGSKA in the germline V gene (reference sequence). The CDR3 nucleotides read TGCAGTGCTAGAGATCAGGCAGGGGGCGATGAAAAACTGTTTTTT. The encoded protein is CSARDQAGGDEKLFF.

In its sample, this clonotype was seen a few times. The rearrangement joins TRBV20-1 to TRBJ1-1; D may be TRBD1 (6 bases). The CDR3 covers 12 residues. In germline, CDR1 is DFQATT, CDR2 SNEGSKA (reference sequence). The V gene lost 6 bases and the J gene lost 5 bases, with 13 bases spanning the gap. DNA of the CDR3: TGCAGTGCCCTCCCGGGGGCAACTGAAGCTTTCTTT. This translates into CSALPGATEAFF.

The chain recombines TRBV20-1 with TRBJ1-2; 11 nucleotides line up with TRBD1. This CDR3 region has 15 residues. Germline V gene sequence: CDR1 DFQATT, CDR2 SNEGSKA (reference sequence). With V trimmed by 3 bases and J by 5 bases, 8 bases remained unmatched. The CDR3 sequence is CSARAPGQGEYGYTF. CDR3 DNA: TGCAGTGCTAGGGCCCCGGGACAGGGGGAGTATGGCTACACCTTC.

The CDR3 loop is CASSPSGGGYNEQFF. For the CDR3, the DNA is TGTGCCAGCAGTCCTAGCGGGGGGGGATACAATGAGCAGTTCTTC. The chain joins TRBV6-2 or TRBV6-3 to TRBJ2-1; TRBD2 aligns across 12 bases. After removal of 5 bases from V and 4 bases from J, the junction contained 3 bases not matched to a gene. This CDR3 contains 15 residues. Germline CDR1 MNHEY, CDR2 SVGEGT.

The rearrangement uses TRBV11-2 and TRBJ2-7; D uncertain. This CDR3 spans 14 amino acids. CDR1 SGHAT and CDR2 FQNNGV come from the germline V gene. Deletions cut 3 bases from V and 1 base from J, with 10 bases between. The DNA of the CDR3 is TGTGCCAGCAGCTTCCCCGGTGGGTCCTACGAGCAGTACTTC. This codes for CASSFPGGSYEQYF.

The chain recombines TRBV6-1 with TRBJ2-1; TRBD1 agrees at 7 bases. Losses at the gene ends were 3 bases for V and 10 bases for J; bases not matched to a gene: 9. The germline V gene encodes CDR1 MNHNS and CDR2 SASEGT. The CDR3 is 14 residues long. CDR3 residues: CASSDPTGYEEQFF. The DNA for the CDR3 is TGTGCCAGCAGTGACCCGACAGGGTATGAGGAGCAGTTCTTC.

The CDR3 DNA is TGTGCCAGCAGCTTCCTTACTCCGGGCTCTGGAAACACCATATATTTT. Amino acid sequence: CASSFLTPGSGNTIYF. The V call is TRBV7-2, the J call TRBJ1-3, with D hard to call. The V end was cut by 3 bases, the J end by 0 bases, with 12 bases between. In germline, CDR1 is SGHTA, CDR2 FQGNSA. The CDR3 consists of 16 residues.

The genes are TRBV6-1 and TRBJ2-7, with 13 bases lining up with TRBD2. Unmatched junction bases numbered 6, after V lost 6 bases and J lost 1 base. Per germline, CDR1 MNHNS and CDR2 SASEGT. The CDR3 extends over 16 amino acids. CDR3 sequence (DNA): TGTGCCAGCAGCAGACTAGCGGGAGGAGGGTCCTACGAGCAGTACTTC. This encodes CASSRLAGGGSYEQYF.

This clonotype has more than one count but fewer than ten. The J gene is TRBJ2-1, the V gene TRBV6-2 or TRBV6-3; no definite D call. V was clipped by 5 bases and J by 0 bases, with 11 bases between them. Germline V gene lookup returns CDR1 MNHEY and CDR2 SVGEGT. This CDR3 is 15 amino acids long. CDR3 region: CASSTTVGSYNEQFF. The CDR3 region has the DNA TGTGCCAGCAGTACCACGGTGGGCTCCTACAATGAGCAGTTCTTC.

This clonotype is large. The chain recombines TRBV30 with TRBJ2-7; D ambiguous. The V end was cut by 0 bases, the J end by 4 bases, with 7 bases between. The CDR3 has 12 residues. The V gene's germline CDR1 is GTSNPN and CDR2 SVGIG (reference sequence). The DNA for the CDR3 is TGTGCCTGGAGTGTAGATAGGTACGAGCAGTACTTC. This translates into CAWSVDRYEQYF.

The chain joins TRBV4-1 to TRBJ1-1; 10 nucleotides match TRBD1. V gave up 5 bases and J gave up 5 bases; unmatched junction bases: 8. The CDR3 runs to 15 residues. Germline-derived CDR1 and CDR2 are MGHRA and YSYEKL. CDR3 in amino acids: CASSAPGQGRTEAFF. As DNA, the CDR3 is TGCGCCAGCAGCGCCCCGGGACAGGGGAGGACTGAAGCTTTCTTT.

This clonotype was seen a handful of times. In DNA, the CDR3 is TGTGCCAGCAGTCCCCAGGGGTACGAGCAGTACTTC. The encoded protein is CASSPQGYEQYF. This rearrangement joins TRBV2 to TRBJ2-7; tentatively, D is TRBD1 (6 bases). V lost 5 bases and J 4 bases, leaving 9 bases between the germline ends. CDR3 length: 12 residues. Germline values: CDR1 SNHLY, CDR2 FYNNEI.

This chain links TRBV19 with TRBJ1-1, with TRBD1 identical over 10 bases. Looked up from germline, CDR1 is LNHDA and CDR2 is SQIVND (reference sequence). The V and J ends lost 5 bases and 10 bases, in that order; junction bases with no gene match: 10. The CDR3 runs to 14 residues. Here the CDR3 DNA reads TGTGCCAGTAGTGTCTCGGACAGGGGGTTCGGAGCTTTCTTT. Translation gives CASSVSDRGFGAFF.

The table lists this clonotype with a few counts. J is TRBJ1-2 and V is TRBV7-8, with 8 nucleotides matching TRBD1. The CDR3 is 13 amino acids. Germline lookup yields CDR1 SGHVS and CDR2 FQNEAQ. V gave up 5 bases and J gave up 4 bases; unmatched junction bases: 3. CDR3 DNA: TGTGCCAGCAGCCTCGGACAGGGCTATGGCTACACCTTC. Amino acids: CASSLGQGYGYTF.

This sequence joins TRBV18 and TRBJ1-6; tentatively, D is TRBD1 (5 bases). Looked up from germline, CDR1 is KGHSH and CDR2 is LQKENI. The CDR3 covers 13 residues. V shed 8 bases and J shed 8 bases, with 13 bases lying between them. For the CDR3, the DNA is TGTGCCAGCAGTACAGGTTTGGATTCACCCCTCCACTTT. It codes for CASSTGLDSPLHF.

The chain joins TRBV7-2 to TRBJ1-5; D unclear. V was cut by 5 bases and J by 2 bases, with 10 bases left in between. This CDR3 spans 14 amino acids. CDR1 is SGHTA, CDR2 FQGNSA, per germline. The chain's CDR3 is CASSLSRGNQPQHF. The CDR3 DNA sequence: TGTGCCAGCAGCCTCTCCAGAGGCAATCAGCCCCAGCATTTT.

This clonotype was seen more than once but under ten times. V gene TRBV27 combines with J gene TRBJ2-2; D not resolved. Germline CDR1 is MNHEY and CDR2 is SMNVEV (reference sequence). The CDR3 has 15 amino acids. V was cut by 5 bases and J by 4 bases, with 14 bases left in between. This CDR3 reads CASSPPLGRTGELFF. CDR3 DNA: TGTGCCAGCAGTCCCCCCCTAGGACGCACCGGGGAGCTGTTTTTT.

The chain combines TRBV5-8 with TRBJ1-1; D is unclear. The CDR3 loop spans 11 amino acids. Germline CDR1 reads SGHTS; CDR2 reads YDEGEE. Trimming took off 6 bases at V and 4 bases at J, with 7 bases between the two ends. The CDR3 protein is CASTRITEAFF. As DNA, the CDR3 is TGTGCCAGCACACGGATCACTGAAGCTTTCTTT.